The T cell receptor (beta chain) described here comes from a study of cytomegalovirus exposure and HLA in healthy donors listed by TCRdb under 2017. Context from the whole study: According to an earlier analysis of a few hundred of the donors, roughly 180 million T cells yielded over 100 million unique TCR beta sequences and around 300 Gb of sequence data. Roughly five DR-DQ haplotypes were treated as single units for association and clustering because of strong linkage in the cohort. Every repertoire in the discovery cohort had been generated on one and the same sequencing platform. The study used immunosequencing to profile the T cell repertoires of 666 subjects and linked those repertoires to cytomegalovirus serostatus. A later analysis re-analyzed previously published TCR beta repertoires from several hundred donors and added high-resolution HLA genotyping to study TCR occurrence patterns. Genome-wide SNP genotypes for about 65% of the 666 donors were used in a later genetic analysis, which treated that subset as a discovery cohort. To decide whether each TCR beta V gene segment behaved as functional or pseudogenic, an earlier analysis of some 600 of the donors relied on high-throughput TCR beta sequencing. Rather than drawing on any new phenotypic data, the later analysis identified candidate immune exposures from TCR beta sequences and the way those sequences occurred across donors. Class I and class II HLA loci were covered by the typing at four-digit resolution. In addition to the first cohort of around 670 subjects, a separate validation cohort of 130 or so different subjects was used. Donor age, sex, ethnicity and CMV serostatus were collected together with the repertoire data. Typing coverage varied by locus: roughly 629-640 donors for A, B, C, DRB1 and DQB1; 500 to 550 for DQA1; some 610 for DPA1; roughly 470 for DPB1. The study aimed to test whether cataloging public T cell receptors could reveal signatures of past pathogen exposure. The genetic ancestry cluster associated with self-reported Caucasian donors included 81% of the roughly 400 genotyped donors. Among under 450 genotyped donors of the cohort, an average of around 240,000 unique TCR beta nucleotide sequences were sequenced per donor, around 18% of them non-productive. Roughly 310 gigabases of sequencing data and approximately 80 million unique TCR sequences were included in an early release covering 550 to 650 HLA-typed donors. High-throughput TCR immunosequencing, statistical association of individual TCRs with disease status, and machine learning were combined to predict cytomegalovirus infection status. On the study overall, not on this receptor specifically: An earlier analysis of approximately 540 of the donors showed that most TCR beta V segments appeared in productive rearrangements either about 90% or about 30% of the time, which broadly matched IMGT annotations. Immune exposure information for the cohort was limited to CMV serostatus. The 87-base-pair reads could not distinguish some IMGT-functional V segments, including TRBV6-2 and TRBV6-3, so those segments were excluded. A total of 150 or so TCR beta chains were listed by the study as associated with cytomegalovirus. Assigning TCR associations to individual alleles was difficult when HLA alleles, especially DR and DQ, strongly co-occurred. Sequencing depth was assumed to be roughly uniform across donors in the presence/absence analyses, though that assumption may not hold. This cohort had only TCR beta chains sequenced, and the lack of alpha or paired-chain data limited which features could be detected. Specific HLA alleles were associated with over 15,000 TCR beta sequences at a false discovery rate of 0.05 in a later analysis. Because some donors lacked HLA typing at each locus, the association tests relied only on the typed subset. Most TCR sequences were observed very rarely across donors, whereas some public TCRs were present in many individuals. Because counts were too low, 15 to 20 rarely observed V segments, including chromosome 9 orphons, were excluded from the earlier analysis of 587 of the donors. The authors suggested that the approach could potentially be generalized to other disease states and immunological phenotypes. In both the original and validation cohorts, the classifier was reported to diagnose cytomegalovirus status with high specificity and sensitivity. Compared with equally common non-associated chains, HLA-associated TCR beta chains in a later analysis were more clonally expanded and had lower generation probabilities. A cluster of highly shared sequence variants was judged likely to be a technical artifact of the sequencing pipeline. Compared with the approximately 670-donor mean, donors in an Asian-associated ancestry cluster had fewer N-insertions in productive TCRs, according to a later genetic analysis. Linkage disequilibrium might explain the correlated functional status among segregating V segments, but an unknown experimental factor could not be excluded. An association between a missense DCLRE1C variant and V-gene and J-gene trimming of TCR beta chains was found in a later genetic analysis and replicated in an independent cohort. A later analysis found that most CMV-associated TCR beta chains appeared HLA-restricted, with HLA associations seemingly driven largely by CMV exposure. A further reported finding was that TCR beta sequences accurately predicted the HLA-A and HLA-B alleles for most subjects in the first cohort. According to a later analysis, TCR association rates differed among HLA loci, with DRB1 alleles showing the most associated TCRs and HLA-C alleles showing the fewest. Three of the identified cytomegalovirus-associated TCR beta chains were confirmed in vitro to be specific for cytomegalovirus antigens. According to a later analysis, parvovirus B19, influenza, CMV and Epstein-Barr virus appeared linked to several top co-occurrence clusters.

The library was generated by the immunoSEQ multiplex PCR assay. For the multiplex PCR, a mixture combining 60 forward primers for TCR Vbeta segments and 13 reverse primers for TCR Jbeta segments was used. The CDR3 region of rearranged TCR beta genes was amplified from genomic DNA with a multiplex PCR assay. The Illumina HiSeq System was used to sequence the amplified TCR beta libraries as 87-base-pair reads. From the authors' description of their analysis: In a later analysis, roughly 80 million unique TCR beta chains were counted across the roughly 700 repertoires, and approximately 11 million of these chains were shared by at least two donors. To remove PCR and sequencing errors, raw reads were error-corrected and collapsed into unique sequences using a nearest-neighbor algorithm that merged closely related sequences. Alignment of CDR3 sequences to IMGT reference sequences was used to assign V, D and J gene segments. For a sequence to be retained, a match of at least six nucleotides to both a V gene segment and a J gene segment was required. A rearrangement counted as productive if the CDR3 had no stop codons and remained in frame with V and J, and every other rearrangement counted as non-productive. CDR3 was defined according to IMGT convention as the region running from the second conserved V-encoded cysteine to the conserved J-encoded phenylalanine. Sequences without an unambiguous match to a single V gene segment were excluded from the earlier analysis of several hundred of the donors. An earlier analysis of 550 to 650 of the donors classified V segments as functional when productive rearrangements were above 56.7% and as segregating when the standard deviation between donors was above 5%. To diagnose cytomegalovirus status from the catalog of TCR beta chain sequences, a statistical classification framework was built. A later analysis assigned V and J genes by comparing TCR nucleotide sequences with IMGT/GENE-DB human TR gene sequences. A later analysis assigned CDR3 sequences and most-parsimonious VDJ recombination scenarios with the TCRdist pipeline. A later analysis defined each TCR beta chain by its CDR3 amino acid sequence plus V-gene family, and excluded reads lacking a unique V-gene family. In a later analysis, around 600 highly shared, low-generation-probability nucleotide sequences were removed to address suspected cross-contamination and a sequencing artifact. In a later analysis, a clonal expansion index was calculated for each public chain from normalized within-repertoire ranks of inferred template counts. Generation probabilities in a later analysis came from a VDJ recombination model fitted to out-of-frame rearrangements, and those results were checked against IGoR. A later analysis scored TCR-TCR, TCR-HLA and TCR-CMV co-occurrence with hypergeometric tests, applying a repertoire-size bias correction to TCR pairs. To estimate false discovery rates, a later analysis permuted the HLA or CMV assignments 20 times. In a later analysis, co-occurring TCRs were grouped with DBSCAN, and TCRdist sequence similarity was added when clustering was performed within HLA-allele-positive subsets. Repertoires with fewer than 30,000 or more than 120,000 public chains, plus five repertoires with anomalous nucleotide sharing, were excluded from co-occurrence clustering. The table was pulled from immuneACCESS by TCRdb, which kept in-frame rearrangements only. Such tables lose some clones; where checked, under half of the loss comes from unresolved V genes, and the rest has no known cause. Clone size and the V and J calls come from that table; the DNA yielded D and trimming. Recorded for this sample are 150,000 to 200,000 clones; 75% of them occurred a single time. The ten largest account for about 10% of the sample.

Note on this clone: It lacks a known antigen. No per-base quality is available; no much larger clone lies one base away.

In total, more than 500 healthy bone marrow donors made up the cohort. At the time of sampling, every cohort member was nominally healthy, though immune exposures that went unrecorded were likely present. The donor tested CMV seropositive, placing the donor among the roughly 270 seropositive members of the cohort. Each donor provided a peripheral blood sample, and peripheral blood mononuclear cells were used for TCR beta sequencing. Genomic DNA was extracted from the blood cell samples with the Qiagen DNeasy Blood Extraction Kit. The CDR1 and CDR2 encoded by the germline V gene (reference sequence) are SEHNR and FQNEAQ. From its cysteine to its phenylalanine, the CDR3 spans 13 amino acids. Just CDR3 DNA is preserved here, 39 bases in frame from base 1.

The rearrangement joined TRBV7-9 to TRBJ2-5; TRBD2 might be the D gene, on 6 matching bases. The J call is doubtful: the DNA matches TRBJ2-7 better. The sequence was collected from a man aged 18 to 29 in good health and CMV-seropositive. Material: PBMCs. The CDR3 protein: CASSLAEGYEQYF. Here is the DNA: TGTGCCAGCAGCTTAGCGGAGGGCTACGAGCAGTACTTC.